Presented here are 8 T cell receptor beta chains from one specimen sequenced in a study of blood T cell repertoires in COVID-19. Produced via immunoSEQ multiplex PCR; TCRdb's table is partial and in-frame only. The sample carries about 220,000 clones, approximately 83% recorded once. The sequencing sample was made of peripheral blood. The receptor source for this set is a woman between 35 and 50 years old with active or convalescent COVID-19.

V usage is TRBV2 and J usage is TRBJ2-3, with D possibly matching TRBD1 (5 bases). The V gene lost 3 bases and the J gene lost 0 bases, with 13 bases spanning the gap. This CDR3 has 16 amino acids. Germline V gene sequence: CDR1 SNHLY, CDR2 FYNNEI. CDR3 coding DNA: TGTGCCAGCAGTGACCCAGGGAAAGCTAGCACAGATACGCAGTATTTT. Its protein is CASSDPGKASTDTQYF.

The V and J genes are TRBV6-5 and TRBJ2-7; the D is unclear. The ends were cut back, 7 bases at V and 5 bases at J, with 15 bases in the middle. CDR1 MNHEY and CDR2 SVGAGI come from the germline V gene. The CDR3 contains 13 residues. The CDR3 nucleotides are TGTGCCAGCATTAGGATCGGTCAGGACGAGCAGTACTTC. Its translation is CASIRIGQDEQYF.

The rearrangement uses TRBV10-3 and TRBJ2-7; TRBD2 matches 14 bases. The junction had 9 bases not matched to a gene; V was cut back by 4 bases and J by 10 bases. The CDR3 extends over 15 amino acids. Germline CDR1 is ENHRY and CDR2 is SYGVKD. The CDR3 spells CAISGVGLAGANQYF. As DNA, the CDR3 is TGTGCCATCAGTGGAGTGGGACTAGCGGGAGCGAATCAGTACTTC.

V usage is TRBV10-2 and J usage is TRBJ1-1, with D possibly being TRBD1 (5 bases). The V gene's germline CDR1 is WSHSY and CDR2 SAAADI. The germline V and J ends were trimmed by 4 bases and 3 bases, with 9 bases remaining between them. This CDR3 has 13 amino acids. Here the CDR3 DNA reads TGCGCCAGCAGTGTGGGAGGGGACACTGAAGCTTTCTTT. Protein: CASSVGGDTEAFF.

The chain is built from TRBV14 and TRBJ1-1, with 7 bases aligning to TRBD1. The CDR3 consists of 15 residues. CDR1 is SGHDN, CDR2 FVKESK, per germline. Trimming cost V 4 bases and J 5 bases; bases outside gene matches: 10. DNA of the CDR3: TGTGCCAGCAGCCCACACGTGACAGGGTCGACTGAAGCTTTCTTT. As protein: CASSPHVTGSTEAFF.

V gene TRBV24-1 combines with J gene TRBJ2-5; the match to TRBD2 covers 11 bases. This CDR3 region has 13 residues. Germline CDR1 KGHDR, CDR2 SFDVKD. V gave up 9 bases and J gave up 4 bases; unmatched junction bases: 3. This CDR3 reads CATSLAGGETQYF. The CDR3 nucleotides are TGTGCCACCTCGCTAGCGGGGGGAGAGACCCAGTACTTC.

As DNA, the CDR3 is TGTGCCAGCAGCTTATTCGCGGGACAGGGTTTGGATGAGCAGTTCTTC. This translates into CASSLFAGQGLDEQFF. J is TRBJ2-1 and V is TRBV7-6, with 9 bases fitting TRBD1. Germline trimming cut 2 bases from V and 8 bases from J; bases unmatched to any gene: 10. The CDR3 spans 16 residues. The germline gives CDR1 SGHVS, CDR2 FNYEAQ.

This sequence joins TRBV6-2 or TRBV6-3 and TRBJ2-5, with a possible D match to TRBD1 (6 bases). The CDR3 covers 16 residues. The germline V gene encodes CDR1 MNHEY and CDR2 SVGEGT. Trimming shortened V by 4 bases and J by 4 bases, and 19 bases separated the two germline ends. The CDR3 coding sequence is TGTGCCAGCAGTTCGACGCAACAGGGTTTCAGAGAGACCCAGTACTTC. It encodes CASSSTQQGFRETQYF.